Listed here are 28 T cell receptor beta chains from one sample, sequenced in a study of T-cell reconstitution after alpha-beta-depleted transplantation in children. Unique molecular identifiers were used to barcode this TCRbeta library. TCRdb analysed the PCR reads with MiXCR anew, one entry per CDR3 protein. The table includes 200,000 to 300,000 distinct CDR3 sequences, more than 10% detected once. The input for sequencing was PBMCs from the stem cell graft donor, taken from the stem cell graft. These TCRs come from a human donor who donated a stem cell graft to a child with acute lymphoblastic leukemia.

In its sample, this clonotype was seen many times. The chain combines TRBV4-3 with TRBJ2-1, with TRBD1 matching over 7 bases. Germline-derived CDR1 and CDR2 are LGHNA and YSLEER. Trimming took 3 bases from V and 7 from J; bases not matched to a gene: 12. There are 16 residues in the CDR3. CDR3: CASSQNLNYRGNEQFF. DNA for the CDR3: TGCGCCAGCAGCCAGAACCTCAACTACAGGGGTAATGAGCAGTTCTTC.

J is TRBJ1-2 and V is TRBV6-5; the D is unclear. CDR3 length: 14 amino acids. V dropped 1 base and J dropped 8 bases, with 14 bases sitting between them. Germline-derived CDR1 and CDR2 are MNHEY and SVGAGI. This CDR3 is CASSYYGPTEGYTF. The CDR3 DNA reads TGTGCCAGCAGTTACTACGGACCGACGGAGGGCTACACCTTC.

The V and J genes are TRBV16 and TRBJ1-6; tentatively, D is TRBD1 (5 bases). From germline, CDR1 is KGHSY and CDR2 FQNENV. The ends were cut back, 4 bases at V and 7 bases at J, with 11 bases in the middle. This CDR3 has 14 amino acids. The CDR3 bases are TGTGCCAGCAGCCCCCAAGGGACGAATTCACCCCTCCACTTT. Its protein is CASSPQGTNSPLHF.

This clonotype came up a few times. The rearrangement uses TRBV4-3 and TRBJ2-2; TRBD2 agrees at 12 bases. Trimming cost V 3 bases and J 1 base; bases outside gene matches: 9. The germline gives CDR1 LGHNA, CDR2 YSLEER. The CDR3 consists of 19 residues. The CDR3 DNA sequence: TGCGCCAGCAGCCAGGAGACTAGCGGGAGTTTTTGGAACACCGGGGAGCTGTTTTTT. Translation: CASSQETSGSFWNTGELFF.

This clonotype was observed at least ten times. This chain uses TRBV5-1 with TRBJ1-1; 8 bases map to TRBD1. CDR1 SGHRS and CDR2 YFSETQ come from the germline V gene. The trim removed 0 bases at V and 1 base at J, leaving 14 bases unmatched. This CDR3 has 19 amino acids. The CDR3 protein is CASSLAWRVQGGKNTEAFF. The CDR3 DNA sequence: TGCGCCAGCAGCTTGGCCTGGCGTGTACAGGGGGGGAAGAACACTGAAGCTTTCTTT.

The chain has TRBV6-5 and TRBJ1-5; D is unclear. The CDR3 has 14 amino acids. Germline V gene data show CDR1 as MNHEY and CDR2 as SVGAGI. Between the trimmed V and J ends, which lost 0 bases and 7 bases, there was a span of 10 bases. The CDR3 reads CASSYSGSGQPQHF. CDR3 nucleotide sequence: TGTGCCAGCAGTTACTCGGGGAGTGGGCAGCCCCAGCATTTT.

This clonotype was recorded many times. V is TRBV7-9 and J is TRBJ2-3, with D possibly called TRBD1 or TRBD2 (6 bases each). The CDR3 consists of 15 residues. CDR1 and CDR2 from the germline V gene are SEHNR and FQNEAQ (reference sequence). The ends were cut back, 2 bases at V and 3 bases at J, with 12 bases in the middle. CDR3: CASSLIGGTTDTQYF. The CDR3 DNA reads TGTGCCAGCAGCTTAATCGGCGGGACAACAGATACGCAGTATTTT. The full variable domain, with the rest looked up from reference TRBV7-9 and TRBJ2-3, is DTGVSQNPRHKITKRGQNVTFRCDPISEHNRLYWYRQTLGQGPEFLTYFQNEAQLEKSRLLSDRFSAERPKGSFSTLEIQRTEQGDSAMYLCASSLIGGTTDTQYFGPGTRLTVL.

This clonotype occurred many times. The chain recombines TRBV25-1 with TRBJ2-7; D perhaps matches TRBD1 (5 bases). The CDR3 totals 15 residues. The germline V and J ends were trimmed by 1 base and 2 bases, with 12 bases remaining between them. Germline V gives CDR1 MGHDK, CDR2 SYGVNS. DNA of the CDR3: TGTGCCAGCAGTGAATGGCAGGGCGCAACCTACGAGCAGTACTTC. It yields the protein CASSEWQGATYEQYF.

Ten or more counts support this clonotype. The V and J genes are TRBV9 and TRBJ2-1; D is uncertain. V lost 0 bases and J 0 bases, leaving 10 bases between the germline ends. The CDR3 length is 16 residues. Germline values: CDR1 SGDLS, CDR2 YYNGEE. CDR3 protein: CASSVAPASSYNEQFF. The CDR3 DNA reads as TGTGCCAGCAGCGTAGCGCCGGCTAGCTCCTACAATGAGCAGTTCTTC.

This clonotype was seen at least ten times. The chain is built from TRBV10-3 and TRBJ1-2, with 7 bases fitting TRBD1. CDR3 length: 15 amino acids. Germline trimming cut 4 bases from V and 0 bases from J; bases unmatched to any gene: 5. The germline CDR1 and CDR2 sequences are ENHRY and SYGVKD. The CDR3 DNA follows: TGTGCCATCAGTGGGTACAGGGGAACTAACTATGGCTACACCTTC. Translation: CAISGYRGTNYGYTF.

This clonotype was counted many times. The chain has TRBV5-1 and TRBJ2-7; a weak D match, TRBD1 (7 bases). V was shortened by 1 base and J by 5 bases, with 10 bases between the two germline ends. The CDR3 length is 13 residues. Germline V gene sequence: CDR1 SGHRS, CDR2 YFSETQ. CDR3 DNA sequence: TGCGCCAGCAGCTTGCAGGGGGGCCACGAGCAGTACTTC. It specifies CASSLQGGHEQYF.

This clonotype was detected ten times or more. The V call is TRBV3-1, the J call TRBJ2-3, with 12 bases matching TRBD2. V gave up 4 bases and J gave up 0 bases; unmatched junction bases: 2. CDR3 length equals 16 residues. Per the germline V gene, CDR1 is LGHDT and CDR2 is YNNKEL (reference sequence). CDR3 residues: CASSPGLAGSTDTQYF. For the CDR3, the DNA is TGTGCCAGCAGCCCTGGACTAGCGGGGAGCACAGATACGCAGTATTTT.

This clonotype was picked up many times. The chain links TRBV12-3 or TRBV12-4 to TRBJ2-4; D tentatively fits TRBD1 or TRBD2 (5 bases each). V was trimmed by 9 bases and J by 3 bases, leaving 15 bases between them. This CDR3 has 14 amino acids. CDR3 nucleotide sequence: TGTGCCAGTGGGGACCTCCATAGCAAAAACATTCAGTACTTC. This gives the protein CASGDLHSKNIQYF.

This clonotype was counted at least ten times. The V call is TRBV7-2, the J call TRBJ2-2; perhaps TRBD2 as D (5 bases). Looked up from germline, CDR1 is SGHTA and CDR2 is FQGNSA. Trimming shortened V by 8 bases and J by 0 bases, and 7 bases separated the two germline ends. The CDR3 runs 13 residues. The CDR3 DNA follows: TGTGCCAGCGGGGAGCCGAACACCGGGGAGCTGTTTTTT. It translates to CASGEPNTGELFF.

The sample holds many counts of this clonotype. The chain has TRBV10-3 and TRBJ1-5; TRBD1 might be the D (6 bases). Germline values: CDR1 ENHRY, CDR2 SYGVKD. Trimming took 2 bases from V and 3 from J, leaving 20 bases between them. This CDR3 is 18 amino acids long. CDR3 nucleotide sequence: TGTGCCATCAGTGAGCGATATAAACAGGGTAAAGACAATCAGCCCCAGCATTTT. It specifies CAISERYKQGKDNQPQHF.

The sample holds many counts of this clonotype. V gene TRBV20-1 combines with J gene TRBJ2-7, with 11 positions matching TRBD2. CDR1 is DFQATT, CDR2 SNEGSKA, per germline (reference sequence). Germline trimming cut 6 bases from V and 0 bases from J; bases unmatched to any gene: 7. CDR3 size: 15 residues. DNA of the CDR3: TGCAGTGCGCCGACTAGCGGGGCGTTCTCCTACGAGCAGTACTTC. As protein: CSAPTSGAFSYEQYF.

Many counts were recorded for this clonotype. This chain links TRBV5-6 with TRBJ2-2; TRBD2 might be the D (5 bases). The CDR3 loop spans 15 amino acids. Trimming removed 1 base from V and 5 bases from J, with 12 bases in between. Germline CDR1 reads SGHDT; CDR2 reads YYEEEE. Written as DNA, the CDR3 is TGTGCCAGCAGCTTGCTGCAACGGGGTACCGGGGAGCTGTTTTTT. Its translation is CASSLLQRGTGELFF.

In this sample, this clonotype turned up many times. The rearrangement joins TRBV7-9 to TRBJ1-3; D may be TRBD1 (6 bases). The length of the CDR3 is 15 residues. Trimming stripped 8 bases from V and 0 bases from J, with 14 bases between. Germline V CDR1 and CDR2: SEHNR, FQNEAQ (reference sequence). The CDR3 region has the DNA TGTGCCAGCCTAAGGGGGGGCGACTCTGGAAACACCATATATTTT. This codes for CASLRGGDSGNTIYF.

The sample holds many counts of this clonotype. The chain recombines TRBV7-2 with TRBJ2-4, with a possible D match to TRBD2 (5 bases). Trimming removed 0 bases from V and 10 bases from J, with 7 bases in between. Germline lookup yields CDR1 SGHTA and CDR2 FQGNSA. The CDR3 covers 12 residues. CDR3 amino acids: CASSLARGIQYF. The CDR3 DNA reads as TGTGCCAGCAGCTTAGCCCGAGGGATTCAGTACTTC. Together with reference TRBV7-2 and TRBJ2-4, the CDR3 gives the full variable domain: GAGVSQSPSNKVTEKGKDVELRCDPISGHTALYWYRQSLGQGLEFLIYFQGNSAPDKSGLPSDRFSAERTGGSVSTLTIQRTQQEDSAVYLCASSLARGIQYFGAGTRLSVL.

This clonotype was recorded at least ten times. The chain employs TRBV12-3 or TRBV12-4 and TRBJ1-2; no definite D call. The CDR3 consists of 11 residues. Trimming pared 7 bases from V and 7 bases from J, leaving 10 bases between. The CDR3 nucleotides are TGTGCCAGCAATTCTAGGGCTGGCTACACCTTC. This sequence encodes CASNSRAGYTF.

V and J are TRBV7-2 and TRBJ2-3; maybe TRBD1 (6 bases). Germline lookup yields CDR1 SGHTA and CDR2 FQGNSA. This CDR3 comprises 17 residues. With 0 bases removed from V and 1 base from J, the gap between germline ends came to 14 bases. The CDR3 spells CASSLAPTGPGTDTQYF. DNA for the CDR3: TGTGCCAGCAGCTTAGCCCCCACAGGGCCAGGCACAGATACGCAGTATTTT.

This clonotype was picked up many times. The chain recombines TRBV18 with TRBJ1-2; D may be TRBD1 (5 bases). The CDR3 totals 13 residues. Per germline, CDR1 KGHSH and CDR2 LQKENI. V lost 2 bases, J lost 6 bases, and 10 bases lay in between. The CDR3 region is CASSPWGDHGYTF. The CDR3 DNA reads as TGTGCCAGCTCACCATGGGGGGATCATGGCTACACCTTC.

This chain links TRBV3-1 with TRBJ2-3; tentative D call: TRBD2 (6 bases). This CDR3 has 16 amino acids. Germline-derived CDR1 and CDR2 are LGHDT and YNNKEL (reference sequence). V was shortened by 4 bases and J by 2 bases, with 16 bases between the two germline ends. The CDR3, as DNA: TGTGCCAGCAGCCCGGTTGAGTCGGGAGCCACAGATACGCAGTATTTT. The encoded protein is CASSPVESGATDTQYF.

This clonotype was counted a few times. This chain connects TRBV27 to TRBJ2-3, with 8 positions matching TRBD1. CDR1 is MNHEY and CDR2 is SMNVEV in the germline V gene (reference sequence). The V gene end was trimmed by 4 bases and the J gene end by 4 bases; junction bases not matched to a gene: 7. The CDR3 is 15 amino acids. The CDR3 bases are TGTGCCAGCAGTTCGGACAGGGAAGTGGCAGATACGCAGTATTTT. As protein: CASSSDREVADTQYF.

This clonotype appeared many times. The chain joins TRBV28 to TRBJ2-7; D might be TRBD1 (5 bases). The CDR3 covers 14 residues. CDR1 is MDHEN, CDR2 SYDVKM, per germline. The V and J ends lost 4 bases and 1 base respectively, with 11 bases between them. Here the CDR3 reads CASSYSRVSYEQYF. The DNA for the CDR3 is TGTGCCAGCAGTTACTCCAGGGTTTCCTACGAGCAGTACTTC.

This clonotype was picked up many times. The chain uses TRBV20-1 and TRBJ1-1; possible D gene TRBD1, 6 bases. The CDR3 covers 15 residues. Per the germline V gene, CDR1 is DFQATT and CDR2 is SNEGSKA (reference sequence). V lost 0 bases and J lost 1, with 12 bases in between. The CDR3 DNA follows: TGCAGTGCTAGAGACCACAGGGCGGGGAACACTGAAGCTTTCTTT. This sequence encodes CSARDHRAGNTEAFF.

This clonotype occurred many times. The V gene is TRBV15, the J gene TRBJ1-4, with unresolved D. Germline CDR1 is LNHNV and CDR2 is YYDKDF (reference sequence). The CDR3 sequence is 16 residues long. Trimming shortened V by 0 bases and J by 4 bases, and 12 bases separated the two germline ends. CDR3 nucleotides: TGTGCCACCAGCAGAGAGGCGGACGGGCTTAATGAAAAACTGTTTTTT. Its translation is CATSREADGLNEKLFF.

This sequence joins TRBV6-5 and TRBJ2-1, with 10 positions matching TRBD2. Germline CDR1 reads MNHEY; CDR2 reads SVGAGI. This CDR3 is 16 amino acids long. V shed 4 bases, J shed 9 bases, and the junction held 12 bases outside the gene matches. In DNA, the CDR3 is TGTGCCAGCAGTTCCCTAAGGAGCGGGGGGGGAAGTGAGCAGTTCTTC. It specifies CASSSLRSGGGSEQFF.